The 17 T cell receptor beta chains reported below all come from one sample, sequenced in a study of T-cell memory formation after mild COVID-19. Using its own MiXCR run on the 5' RACE reads, TCRdb lists one record per CDR3 protein. The data show 180,000 or so distinct CDR3 sequences, with 9.5% to 13% seen just once and 3% to 4% held by the top ten. Sequencing was carried out using PBMCs or a T cell subset sorted from them (not recorded which). Receptors were obtained from a man between 18 and 35 years old who had mild COVID-19 (a few samples of this study predate the infection). Cell type and time point are not known.

The table lists this clonotype with a few counts. The chain couples TRBV20-1 to TRBJ1-2; the D is unclear. CDR1 is DFQATT, CDR2 SNEGSKA, per germline (reference sequence). Trimming shortened V by 5 bases and J by 4 bases, and 8 bases separated the two germline ends. This CDR3 has 11 residues. This chain's CDR3 is CSAEPVYGYTF. The CDR3 DNA sequence: TGCAGTGCTGAGCCAGTCTATGGCTACACCTTC.

The sample holds a few counts of this clonotype. The rearrangement joins TRBV20-1 to TRBJ2-5, with D perhaps TRBD1 or TRBD2 (5 bases each). Germline CDR1 reads DFQATT; CDR2 reads SNEGSKA (reference sequence). The CDR3 spans 13 residues. V shed 8 bases and J shed 5 bases, with 18 bases lying between them. CDR3 sequence (DNA): TGCAGTCCTCGGGACGGCCGCGGGGAGACCCAGTACTTC. As protein: CSPRDGRGETQYF.

This clonotype was picked up a small number of times. The chain employs TRBV4-2 and TRBJ1-4; 8 bases are a match to TRBD1. J gave up 7 bases and V 1 base, and 5 bases lay outside the gene matches. The CDR3 has 15 residues. The V gene's germline CDR1 is LGHNA and CDR2 YNFKEQ. In nucleotides, the CDR3 is TGTGCCAGCAGCCAAGCCGGGACAGGCGGTGAAAAACTGTTTTTT. Its protein product is CASSQAGTGGEKLFF.

This clonotype showed up just a few times. The V and J genes are TRBV2 and TRBJ1-3; 9 positions agree with TRBD1. Per germline, CDR1 SNHLY and CDR2 FYNNEI. The CDR3 runs to 14 residues. V shed 10 bases, J shed 2 bases, and the junction held 6 bases outside the gene matches. The CDR3, as DNA: TGTGCCACCATGGACAGGGGCCCTGGAAACACCATATATTTT. This codes for CATMDRGPGNTIYF.

V is TRBV6-4 and J is TRBJ1-2, with D unresolved. The CDR3 covers 13 residues. Germline CDR1 and CDR2: MRHNA and SNTAGT. The V end lost 6 bases, the J end lost 0 bases, and 8 bases lay between the germline ends. CDR3 region: CASSPPPNYGYTF. In DNA form, the CDR3 reads TGTGCCAGCAGCCCCCCACCTAACTATGGCTACACCTTC.

This clonotype occurred a few times. The V gene is TRBV5-1, the J gene TRBJ1-1; D is possibly TRBD1 (6 bases). Trimming took off 2 bases at V and 1 base at J, with 9 bases between the two ends. This CDR3 comprises 14 residues. Germline V gene sequence: CDR1 SGHRS, CDR2 YFSETQ. CDR3 sequence: CASSFQGSNTEAFF. CDR3 DNA: TGCGCCAGCAGCTTTCAGGGGTCGAACACTGAAGCTTTCTTT.

In its sample, this clonotype was seen a few times. The genes are TRBV5-1 and TRBJ1-1; a possible D gene is TRBD1 (6 bases). From germline, CDR1 is SGHRS and CDR2 YFSETQ. There are 14 residues in the CDR3. With 5 bases removed from V and 10 bases from J, the gap between germline ends came to 21 bases. Here the CDR3 DNA reads TGCGCCAGCAGTCGACCGGACAGCTTGGGGCCAGCTTTCTTT. This sequence encodes CASSRPDSLGPAFF.

This chain joins TRBV24-1 and TRBJ2-2; the D gene is possibly TRBD2 (6 bases). Germline V lookup: CDR1 KGHDR, CDR2 SFDVKD. This CDR3 has 15 amino acids. V was pared by 9 bases and J by 4 bases, with 17 bases between. The CDR3 protein is CATGGEGGATGELFF. The CDR3 DNA reads TGTGCCACCGGCGGGGAAGGCGGCGCCACCGGGGAGCTGTTTTTT.

The rearrangement uses TRBV19 and TRBJ2-1; a possible D gene is TRBD2 (5 bases). The germline V gene encodes CDR1 LNHDA and CDR2 SQIVND (reference sequence). The CDR3 extends over 14 amino acids. The V gene lost 7 bases and the J gene lost 1 base, with 11 bases spanning the gap. The CDR3 DNA is TGTGCCAGTACGCCGGGATTGTCCTACAATGAGCAGTTCTTC. Translated, it gives CASTPGLSYNEQFF.

The genes are TRBV10-3 and TRBJ1-5; D is perhaps TRBD1 (6 bases). This CDR3 comprises 13 residues. Germline-derived CDR1 and CDR2 are ENHRY and SYGVKD. The ends were cut back, 6 bases at V and 7 bases at J, with 13 bases in the middle. The DNA of the CDR3 is TGTGCCATCAGGCCAGAGGGGGGGCAGCCCCAGCATTTT. As protein: CAIRPEGGQPQHF.

Ten or more counts support this clonotype. The gene calls are TRBV7-9 and TRBJ2-1; the D is unclear. The germline V gene encodes CDR1 SEHNR and CDR2 FQNEAQ (reference sequence). This CDR3 region has 14 residues. V shed 10 bases and J shed 7 bases, with 20 bases lying between them. This CDR3 is CATFRRKGGNEQFF. The CDR3 nucleotides read TGTGCCACCTTCAGGCGGAAAGGTGGTAATGAGCAGTTCTTC. The complete variable domain, with remaining parts taken from reference TRBV7-9 and TRBJ2-1, reads DTGVSQNPRHKITKRGQNVTFRCDPISEHNRLYWYRQTLGQGPEFLTYFQNEAQLEKSRLLSDRFSAERPKGSFSTLEIQRTEQGDSAMYLCATFRRKGGNEQFFGPGTRLTVL.

The genes are TRBV4-1 and TRBJ2-3, with 9 positions matching TRBD2. The CDR3 loop spans 17 amino acids. After removal of 0 bases from V and 1 base from J, the junction contained 5 bases not matched to a gene. Germline assignment: CDR1 MGHRA and CDR2 YSYEKL. As DNA, the CDR3 is TGCGCCAGCAGCCAAGAATGGGCTAGCGGGGGCACAGATACGCAGTATTTT. This encodes CASSQEWASGGTDTQYF.

The rearrangement uses TRBV3-1 and TRBJ2-7; 9 nucleotides line up with TRBD1. From germline, CDR1 is LGHDT and CDR2 YNNKEL (reference sequence). The CDR3 extends over 15 amino acids. The junction had 6 bases not matched to a gene; V was cut back by 3 bases and J by 3 bases. DNA of the CDR3: TGTGCCAGCAGCCATCCCGGGGACAGGGACTACGAGCAGTACTTC. Translation: CASSHPGDRDYEQYF.

This rearrangement joins TRBV6-1 to TRBJ1-4, with a possible D match to TRBD1 (5 bases). The germline CDR1 and CDR2 sequences are MNHNS and SASEGT. Trimming stripped 5 bases from V and 0 bases from J, with 13 bases between. The CDR3 has 16 residues. CDR3 sequence reads: CASSTGLTSTNEKLFF. CDR3 nucleotide sequence: TGTGCCAGCAGTACGGGACTGACTTCAACTAATGAAAAACTGTTTTTT.

This clonotype has just a few counts. V usage is TRBV5-1 and J usage is TRBJ2-5, with D hard to call. V was clipped by 2 bases and J by 2 bases, with 10 bases between them. The CDR3 is 14 amino acids. CDR1 is SGHRS and CDR2 is YFSETQ in the germline V gene. The CDR3 region is CASSLLTSQETQYF. CDR3 nucleotides: TGCGCCAGCAGCTTACTGACCAGTCAAGAGACCCAGTACTTC. Full variable domain (rest looked up from reference TRBV5-1 and TRBJ2-5): KAGVTQTPRYLIKTRGQQVTLSCSPISGHRSVSWYQQTPGQGLQFLFEYFSETQRNKGNFPGRFSGRQFSNSRSEMNVSTLELGDSALYLCASSLLTSQETQYFGPGTRLLVL.

The genes are TRBV5-1 and TRBJ1-2; no reliable D call. Germline V gives CDR1 SGHRS, CDR2 YFSETQ. The V gene lost 4 bases and the J gene lost 4 bases, with 11 bases spanning the gap. The length of the CDR3 is 13 residues. The CDR3 nucleotides are TGCGCCAGCAGCGAACACGCCGTCTATGGCTACACCTTC. Translation: CASSEHAVYGYTF.

The gene calls are TRBV11-2 and TRBJ2-1; 9 bases are shared with TRBD1. From germline, CDR1 is SGHAT and CDR2 FQNNGV. V was pared by 3 bases and J by 7 bases, with 10 bases of the junction left unmatched. The CDR3 length is 16 residues. CDR3 nucleotides: TGTGCCAGCAGCTTGGTAATCGGGACAGGGTGGAATGAGCAGTTCTTC. It codes for CASSLVIGTGWNEQFF. Based on the CDR3 plus reference TRBV11-2 and TRBJ2-1, the full variable domain is EAGVAQSPRYKIIEKRQSVAFWCNPISGHATLYWYQQILGQGPKLLIQFQNNGVVDDSQLPKDRFSAERLKGVDSTLKIQPAKLEDSAVYLCASSLVIGTGWNEQFFGPGTRLTVL.